The 30 T cell receptor beta chains presented below share a single source sample, sequenced in a study of early T cells in non-severe SARS-CoV-2 infection. TCRdb itself ran the 5' RACE reads through MiXCR, one entry per CDR3 protein. The table shows about 58,000 distinct CDR3 sequences, with roughly 12% occurring only once. The sequencing input was whole blood. The receptors shown here come from an adult who was a healthcare worker with PCR-confirmed SARS-CoV-2 infection or an uninfected control (not recorded which).

The chain combines TRBV12-3 or TRBV12-4 with TRBJ2-1; 7 positions agree with TRBD1. There are 13 residues in the CDR3. The ends lost 6 bases at V and 8 bases at J; junction bases unmatched: 7. This chain's CDR3 is CASSLQGVDEQFF. DNA for the CDR3: TGTGCCAGCAGCCTGCAGGGGGTCGATGAGCAGTTCTTC.

Ten or more counts support this clonotype. This rearrangement joins TRBV19 to TRBJ2-7; D tentatively reads TRBD1 or TRBD2 (5 bases each). Germline CDR1 LNHDA, CDR2 SQIVND (reference sequence). V was clipped by 5 bases and J by 2 bases, with 13 bases between them. The CDR3 contains 14 residues. CDR3 sequence reads: CASSARDGAYEQYF. The CDR3 nucleotides are TGTGCCAGTAGTGCGAGGGACGGAGCCTACGAGCAGTACTTC.

This clonotype has a handful of counts. This chain joins TRBV6-1 and TRBJ1-5; weak D call: TRBD1 (5 bases). The CDR3 totals 15 residues. V lost 10 bases and J lost 1, with 17 bases in between. The germline V gene has CDR1 MNHNS and CDR2 SASEGT. In DNA, the CDR3 is TGTGCCACCACGTTAAACCGGGACAGCAATCAGCCCCAGCATTTT. It specifies CATTLNRDSNQPQHF.

This clonotype is deemed medium-sized (0.01 to 0.1%). V usage is TRBV12-3 or TRBV12-4 and J usage is TRBJ1-1; 11 bases line up with TRBD1. V shed 7 bases, J shed 4 bases, and the junction held 11 bases outside the gene matches. This CDR3 has 16 residues. CDR3 loop: CASTRTGGSSSTEAFF. The CDR3 nucleotides read TGTGCCAGCACTCGGACAGGGGGCTCCTCGAGCACTGAAGCTTTCTTT.

The chain links TRBV20-1 to TRBJ2-7; D is ambiguous. CDR3 size: 13 residues. Germline V gene data show CDR1 as DFQATT and CDR2 as SNEGSKA (reference sequence). Trimming stripped 0 bases from V and 2 bases from J, with 8 bases between. CDR3 DNA: TGCAGTGCTAGAGATCCCCTAGCCTACGAGCAGTACTTC. Its protein product is CSARDPLAYEQYF.

The chain links TRBV19 to TRBJ2-1; D gene ambiguous. This CDR3 is 13 amino acids long. CDR1 LNHDA and CDR2 SQIVND come from the germline V gene (reference sequence). Trimming stripped 7 bases from V and 6 bases from J, with 13 bases between. CDR3 nucleotide sequence: TGTGCCAGTATTCCTGATCCCCCCAATGAGCAGTTCTTC. This gives the protein CASIPDPPNEQFF.

This clonotype came up a few times. The genes are TRBV7-2 and TRBJ1-2, with 7 bases fitting TRBD1. The germline CDR1 and CDR2 sequences are SGHTA and FQGNSA. This CDR3 has 13 amino acids. Losses at the gene ends were 4 bases for V and 5 bases for J; bases not matched to a gene: 4. The CDR3 sequence: CASSSTGVYGYTF. The CDR3 DNA follows: TGTGCCAGCAGCTCTACAGGGGTTTATGGCTACACCTTC.

The chain links TRBV7-6 to TRBJ1-1; 7 bases line up with TRBD1. Losses at the gene ends were 1 base for V and 11 bases for J; bases not matched to a gene: 7. Germline-derived CDR1 and CDR2 are SGHVS and FNYEAQ. The CDR3 is made up of 13 amino acids. DNA of the CDR3: TGTGCCAGCAGCTTAGGGTCGCAGGGGGAGGCTTTCTTT. Residues: CASSLGSQGEAFF.

The chain combines TRBV30 with TRBJ2-7; weak D call: TRBD2 (5 bases). Germline loops: CDR1 GTSNPN, CDR2 SVGIG (reference sequence). The V gene lost 4 bases and the J gene lost 0 bases, with 13 bases spanning the gap. CDR3 size: 14 residues. The CDR3 DNA follows: TGTGCCTGGAAGGTTAGCGCCGACTCCTACGAGCAGTACTTC. As protein: CAWKVSADSYEQYF.

This clonotype was seen many times. The chain uses TRBV7-2 and TRBJ2-3, with TRBD1 as a possible D gene (5 bases). Germline CDR1 is SGHTA and CDR2 is FQGNSA. There are 17 residues in the CDR3. The germline V and J ends were trimmed by 1 base and 4 bases, with 18 bases remaining between them. CDR3 DNA sequence: TGTGCCAGCAGCTTAGAGGTTTGGGCAGGGTTGTCAGATACGCAGTATTTT. Translation gives CASSLEVWAGLSDTQYF.

A word on this clonotype: An end of the junction differs from the germline gene, which may be a read error. The CDR3 loop is CVWSGGGVWYEKLFF. The CDR3 region has the DNA TGTGTCTGGAGTGGAGGGGGCGTATGGTATGAAAAACTGTTTTTT. The chain has TRBV30 and TRBJ1-4; 7 bases fit TRBD1. CDR3 length: 15 amino acids. The germline gives CDR1 GTSNPN, CDR2 SVGIG (reference sequence).

The chain links TRBV19 to TRBJ2-3, with 11 nucleotides matching TRBD2. Germline CDR1 is LNHDA and CDR2 is SQIVND (reference sequence). The CDR3 totals 16 residues. Unmatched junction bases numbered 10, after V lost 5 bases and J lost 6 bases. CDR3 DNA sequence: TGTGCCAGTAGTCTCGATAGCGGGAGGGCCTTGGATACGCAGTATTTT. Residues: CASSLDSGRALDTQYF.

The chain links TRBV6-5 to TRBJ2-1; D gene unclear. Trimming removed 2 bases at V and 4 bases at J, with 9 bases between. Germline lookup yields CDR1 MNHEY and CDR2 SVGAGI. This CDR3 has 14 amino acids. The CDR3 DNA reads TGTGCCAGCAGTTACCGTCTAGAATACAATGAGCAGTTCTTC. This sequence encodes CASSYRLEYNEQFF.

V is TRBV9 and J is TRBJ2-1, with TRBD1 identical over 7 bases. This CDR3 spans 16 amino acids. The ends lost 3 bases at V and 1 base at J; junction bases unmatched: 7. CDR1 SGDLS and CDR2 YYNGEE come from the germline V gene. The DNA of the CDR3 is TGTGCCAGCAGCGCCCATAACAGGGGTTCCTACAATGAGCAGTTCTTC. Its protein is CASSAHNRGSYNEQFF.

The table lists this clonotype with many counts. V is TRBV18 and J is TRBJ1-2; D is unclear. V dropped 3 bases and J dropped 2 bases, with 7 bases sitting between them. The CDR3 loop spans 13 amino acids. The germline gives CDR1 KGHSH, CDR2 LQKENI. The DNA of the CDR3 is TGTGCCAGCTCACCGGGCGGAAACTATGGCTACACCTTC. This encodes CASSPGGNYGYTF.

The chain has TRBV3-1 and TRBJ1-1, with TRBD1 matching 12 bases. The CDR3 is 16 residues long. Per germline, CDR1 LGHDT and CDR2 YNNKEL (reference sequence). Trimming cost V 5 bases and J 4 bases; bases outside gene matches: 8. CDR3 region: CASSSGQGASGTEAFF. The CDR3 DNA sequence: TGTGCCAGCAGCTCGGGACAGGGGGCGAGTGGCACTGAAGCTTTCTTT.

This clonotype has only a few counts. The V call is TRBV29-1, the J call TRBJ1-1; D not resolved. V lost 2 bases, J lost 1 base, and 11 bases lay in between. The CDR3 has 14 amino acids. CDR1 and CDR2 from the germline V gene are SQVTM and ANQGSEA. The CDR3 nucleotides are TGCAGCGTTGAACTGGGTGTGAGGAACACTGAAGCTTTCTTT. This codes for CSVELGVRNTEAFF.

This clonotype showed up many times. V is TRBV6-5 and J is TRBJ1-4, with TRBD1 as a possible D gene (5 bases). The V end lost 0 bases, the J end lost 5 bases, and 16 bases lay between the germline ends. CDR1 is MNHEY, CDR2 SVGAGI, per germline. The CDR3 consists of 17 residues. DNA for the CDR3: TGTGCCAGCAGTTACTCGAAGGCTACAGGACGAAATGAAAAACTGTTTTTT. Protein product: CASSYSKATGRNEKLFF.

This clonotype was recorded many times. One junction end does not reproduce the germline sequence, and a read error may be involved. V is TRBV7-7 and J is TRBJ1-3, with no clear D. Germline assignment: CDR1 SSHAT and CDR2 FNYEAQ (reference sequence). The CDR3 consists of 11 residues. The CDR3 sequence is CGVRSGNTIYF. DNA of the CDR3: TGCGGGGTACGCTCCGGAAACACCATATATTTT.

The V call is TRBV24-1, the J call TRBJ2-3; D unclear. The CDR3 length is 14 residues. V was trimmed by 6 bases and J by 0 bases, leaving 9 bases between them. Germline CDR1 is KGHDR and CDR2 is SFDVKD. CDR3 amino acids: CATSSAFSTDTQYF. DNA of the CDR3: TGTGCCACCAGTAGTGCTTTCAGCACAGATACGCAGTATTTT.

The sample holds a few counts of this clonotype. The chain combines TRBV28 with TRBJ1-4, with D maybe TRBD1 (5 bases). With 4 bases removed from V and 7 bases from J, the gap between germline ends came to 13 bases. There are 14 residues in the CDR3. CDR1 is MDHEN and CDR2 is SYDVKM in the germline V gene. The CDR3 is CASSSGVQTEKLFF. In nucleotides, the CDR3 is TGTGCCAGCAGTTCGGGGGTCCAGACTGAAAAACTGTTTTTT.

The rearrangement links TRBV27 to TRBJ2-1; 8 positions agree with TRBD2. CDR1 and CDR2 (germline): MNHEY, SMNVEV (reference sequence). This CDR3 is built from 14 residues. V trimming: 8 bases; J trimming: 12 bases; junction bases outside the gene matches: 15. CDR3 region: CASSETSALVGQFF. CDR3 nucleotide sequence: TGTGCCAGCTCCGAGACTAGCGCCCTCGTCGGGCAGTTCTTC.

This clonotype came up many times. The J gene is TRBJ2-3, the V gene TRBV18; D perhaps matches TRBD2 (6 bases). The CDR3 runs to 16 residues. Trimming left V 1 base short and J 0 bases short, with 11 bases between. Germline CDR1 is KGHSH and CDR2 is LQKENI. The CDR3 sequence is CASSPLPSGSTDTQYF. The CDR3 bases are TGTGCCAGCTCACCACTTCCCAGCGGGAGCACAGATACGCAGTATTTT.

This clonotype has more than one count but fewer than ten. V usage is TRBV15 and J usage is TRBJ1-5; D ambiguous. The CDR3 runs to 16 residues. Per germline, CDR1 LNHNV and CDR2 YYDKDF (reference sequence). Trimming removed 0 bases from V and 8 bases from J, with 17 bases in between. The CDR3 bases are TGTGCCACCAGCAGAGATCTTGGTCGGGGAACGAAGCCCCAGCATTTT. Protein product: CATSRDLGRGTKPQHF.

In its sample, this clonotype was seen many times. The chain links TRBV12-3 or TRBV12-4 to TRBJ2-1, with D possibly TRBD2 on 6 matching bases. The CDR3 is made up of 15 amino acids. Deletions cut 2 bases from V and 1 base from J, with 9 bases between. The CDR3 is CASSLRLASYNEQFF. CDR3 coding DNA: TGTGCCAGCAGTTTAAGGCTAGCGTCCTACAATGAGCAGTTCTTC.

V is TRBV6-6 and J is TRBJ1-2; no clear D gene. The germline V gene has CDR1 MNHNY and CDR2 SVGAGI (reference sequence). The CDR3 consists of 14 residues. The V end lost 5 bases, the J end lost 6 bases, and 16 bases lay between the germline ends. The CDR3 nucleotides are TGTGCCAGCAGTCTTTCAGTAGGGCAAAATGGCTACACCTTC. This sequence encodes CASSLSVGQNGYTF.

Comments on this clonotype: A much larger clone differs from this one at a single base, so this may be a read error. This chain uses TRBV3-1 with TRBJ1-3; D gene unclear. The V gene lost 2 bases and the J gene lost 0 bases, with 5 bases spanning the gap. CDR3 length: 14 residues. In germline, CDR1 is LGHDT, CDR2 YNNKEL (reference sequence). The CDR3 nucleotides are TGTGCCAGCAGCCAACACAGCTCTGGAAACACCATATATTTT. This encodes CASSQHSSGNTIYF.

This clonotype was found a few times. The chain has TRBV21-1 and TRBJ1-3; TRBD1, as called in the table, went unchecked against the DNA. TRBV21-1 is given as a pseudogene. The CDR3 is 18 amino acids. CDR3 coding DNA: TGTGCCAGCAGCAATGAAACAGGGAGCCCCTTCGAAGGAAACACCATATATTTT. This translates into CASSNETGSPFEGNTIYF.

DNA of the CDR3: TGTGCCAGCAGTAAGGGCAGTAACTATGGCTACACCTTC. It yields the protein CASSKGSNYGYTF. This chain links TRBV7-9 with TRBJ1-2; D not resolved. The germline gives CDR1 SEHNR, CDR2 FQNEAQ (reference sequence). The V and J ends lost 6 bases and 1 base respectively, with 9 bases between them. The CDR3 runs to 13 residues.

The rearrangement uses TRBV12-3 or TRBV12-4 and TRBJ1-6; TRBD1 matches at 8 bases. This CDR3 has 14 amino acids. Unmatched junction bases numbered 6, after V lost 7 bases and J lost 7 bases. Here the CDR3 reads CASTWTGNNSPLHF. The CDR3 region has the DNA TGTGCCAGCACCTGGACAGGGAACAATTCACCCCTCCACTTT.